These 10 T cell receptor beta chains were sequenced from one sample in a study of blood T cell repertoires in COVID-19. Sequencing used immunoSEQ multiplex PCR; TCRdb keeps in-frame clones, though not all of them. Here the sample spans 210,000 or so clones, roughly 85% being singletons. Sequenced input: PBMCs or T cells enriched from blood (not recorded which). The receptors stem from a man aged 25 to 45 who had recovered from COVID-19.

The rearrangement uses TRBV5-6 and TRBJ2-2, with D uncertain. Germline CDR1 SGHDT, CDR2 YYEEEE. V lost 1 base and J 4 bases, leaving 5 bases between the germline ends. This CDR3 is built from 13 residues. As DNA, the CDR3 is TGTGCCAGCAGCTTGCCCAGCACCGGGGAGCTGTTTTTT. Protein sequence: CASSLPSTGELFF.

This clone showed up just once. This chain links TRBV5-1 with TRBJ1-2, with D possibly TRBD1 on 6 matching bases. CDR3 length: 16 amino acids. Germline V gives CDR1 SGHRS, CDR2 YFSETQ. V shed 0 bases and J shed 4 bases, with 16 bases lying between them. CDR3 nucleotide sequence: TGCGCCAGCAGCTTGGAGGATGGTGGGGGCTCCTATGGCTACACCTTC. It yields the protein CASSLEDGGGSYGYTF.

V usage is TRBV19 and J usage is TRBJ2-1; 8 bases are shared with TRBD2. Germline V lookup: CDR1 LNHDA, CDR2 SQIVND (reference sequence). The junction had 9 bases not matched to a gene; V was cut back by 3 bases and J by 5 bases. The CDR3 totals 16 residues. CDR3 in DNA: TGTGCCAGTAGTATTGAAATAGCGGGACGTCACAATGAGCAGTTCTTC. As protein: CASSIEIAGRHNEQFF. Combining the CDR3 with reference TRBV19 and TRBJ2-1 gives the whole variable domain DGGITQSPKYLFRKEGQNVTLSCEQNLNHDAMYWYRQDPGQGLRLIYYSQIVNDFQKGDIAEGYSVSREKKESFPLTVTSAQKNPTAFYLCASSIEIAGRHNEQFFGPGTRLTVL.

This clone has ten or more counts. The CDR3: CATSRDVQVGETQYF. The CDR3 DNA is TGTGCCACCAGCAGAGATGTTCAGGTCGGCGAGACCCAGTACTTC. V usage is TRBV15 and J usage is TRBJ2-5; D is ambiguous. Trimming cost V 0 bases and J 5 bases, with 13 bases left between them. The CDR3 contains 15 residues. Germline loops: CDR1 LNHNV, CDR2 YYDKDF (reference sequence).

In nucleotides, the CDR3 is TGTGCCAGTACTGCGGACAGGCCGAACACCGGGGAGCTGTTTTTT. This codes for CASTADRPNTGELFF. The V and J genes are TRBV19 and TRBJ2-2; 7 nucleotides match TRBD1. This CDR3 is built from 15 residues. After removal of 7 bases from V and 0 bases from J, the junction contained 5 bases not matched to a gene. Germline CDR1 reads LNHDA; CDR2 reads SQIVND (reference sequence). Full variable domain (outside the CDR3, taken from reference TRBV19 and TRBJ2-2): DGGITQSPKYLFRKEGQNVTLSCEQNLNHDAMYWYRQDPGQGLRLIYYSQIVNDFQKGDIAEGYSVSREKKESFPLTVTSAQKNPTAFYLCASTADRPNTGELFFGEGSRLTVL.

The chain has TRBV7-9 and TRBJ2-7; 7 bases are a match to TRBD1. V lost 7 bases, J lost 3 bases, and 9 bases stayed unmatched. This CDR3 contains 14 residues. Germline V lookup: CDR1 SEHNR, CDR2 FQNEAQ (reference sequence). The CDR3 nucleotides read TGTGCCAGCAACAAGGGGACAGCCCACTACGAGCAGTACTTC. Translation gives CASNKGTAHYEQYF.

This sequence joins TRBV27 and TRBJ2-2; 7 bases match TRBD2. CDR3 length: 15 residues. Per the germline V gene, CDR1 is MNHEY and CDR2 is SMNVEV (reference sequence). Losses at the gene ends were 10 bases for V and 3 bases for J; bases not matched to a gene: 11. CDR3: CANSSGTIHTGELFF. Here the CDR3 DNA reads TGTGCCAACTCATCCGGGACTATACACACCGGGGAGCTGTTTTTT.

The chain employs TRBV19 and TRBJ1-2; no clear D. This CDR3 is 13 amino acids long. The V gene's germline CDR1 is LNHDA and CDR2 SQIVND (reference sequence). Trimming left V 4 bases short and J 2 bases short, with 8 bases between. The CDR3 DNA sequence: TGTGCCAGTAGTAAATCAATGAACTATGGCTACACCTTC. This codes for CASSKSMNYGYTF.

CDR3 residues: CASSVVPQGRGQTEAFF. The CDR3 region has the DNA TGTGCCAGCAGTGTCGTCCCACAGGGAAGGGGTCAGACTGAAGCTTTCTTT. V and J are TRBV2 and TRBJ1-1; possibly TRBD1 for D (6 bases). The CDR3 totals 17 residues. Trimming took 4 bases from V and 5 from J, leaving 23 bases between them. Germline V lookup: CDR1 SNHLY, CDR2 FYNNEI. Combining the CDR3 with reference TRBV2 and TRBJ1-1 gives the whole variable domain EPEVTQTPSHQVTQMGQEVILRCVPISNHLYFYWYRQILGQKVEFLVSFYNNEISEKSEIFDDQFSVERPDGSNFTLKIRSTKLEDSAMYFCASSVVPQGRGQTEAFFGQGTRLTVV.

This clone appeared a few times. The V call is TRBV3-1 (or the pseudogene TRBV3-2), the J call TRBJ2-2; the match to TRBD1 covers 7 bases. The CDR3 length is 14 residues. Germline V gene lookup returns CDR1 LGHDT and CDR2 YNNKEL (reference sequence). V lost 2 bases and J lost 4; bases outside the gene matches: 1. CDR3: CASSQSGGTGELFF. The CDR3 DNA reads as TGTGCCAGCAGCCAATCAGGGGGCACCGGGGAGCTGTTTTTT.